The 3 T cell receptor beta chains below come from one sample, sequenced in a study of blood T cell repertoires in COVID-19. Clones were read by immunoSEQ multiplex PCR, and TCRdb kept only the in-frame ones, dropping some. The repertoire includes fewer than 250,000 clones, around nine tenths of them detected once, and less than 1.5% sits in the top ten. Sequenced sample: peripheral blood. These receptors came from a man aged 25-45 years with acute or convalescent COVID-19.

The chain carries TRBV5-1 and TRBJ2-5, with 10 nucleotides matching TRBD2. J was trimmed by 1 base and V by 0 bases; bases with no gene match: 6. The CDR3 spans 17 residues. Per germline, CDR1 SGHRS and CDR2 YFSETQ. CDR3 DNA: TGCGCCAGCAGCTTGGGGGTACTAGCGGGGCTCCAAGAGACCCAGTACTTC. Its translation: CASSLGVLAGLQETQYF.

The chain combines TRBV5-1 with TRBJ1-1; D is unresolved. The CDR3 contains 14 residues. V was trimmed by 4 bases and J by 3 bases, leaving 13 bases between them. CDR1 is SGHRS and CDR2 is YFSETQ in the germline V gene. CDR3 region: CASSVAAADTEAFF. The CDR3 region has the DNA TGCGCCAGCAGCGTCGCGGCAGCCGACACTGAAGCTTTCTTT.

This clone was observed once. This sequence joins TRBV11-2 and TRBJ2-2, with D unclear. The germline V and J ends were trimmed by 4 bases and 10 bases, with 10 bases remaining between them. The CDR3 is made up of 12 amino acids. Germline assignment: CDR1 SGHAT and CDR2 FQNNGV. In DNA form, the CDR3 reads TGTGCCAGCAGCTACGGAGTGCAGGAGCTGTTTTTT. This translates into CASSYGVQELFF.